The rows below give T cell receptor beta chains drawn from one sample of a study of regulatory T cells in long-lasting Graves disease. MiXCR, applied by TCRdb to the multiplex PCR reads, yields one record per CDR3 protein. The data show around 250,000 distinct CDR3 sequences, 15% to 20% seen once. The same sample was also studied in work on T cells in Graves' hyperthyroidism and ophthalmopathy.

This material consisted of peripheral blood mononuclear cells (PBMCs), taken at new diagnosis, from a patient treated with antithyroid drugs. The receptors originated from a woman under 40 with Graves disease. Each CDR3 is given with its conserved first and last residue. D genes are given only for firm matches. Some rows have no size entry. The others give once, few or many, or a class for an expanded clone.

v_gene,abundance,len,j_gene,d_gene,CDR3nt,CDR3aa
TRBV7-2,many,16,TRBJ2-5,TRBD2,TGTGCCAGCAGCTTAGCGCTAGCGGGGGGGCTCGAGACCCAGTACTTC,CASSLALAGGLETQYF
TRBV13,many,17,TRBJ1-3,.,TGTGCCAGCAGCTCCCTCCCGGGTTGGGACTCTGGAAACACCATATATTTT,CASSSLPGWDSGNTIYF
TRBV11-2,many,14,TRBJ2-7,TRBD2,TGTGCCAGCAGCTCAGGGAGCGGGGGCTACGAGCAGTACTTC,CASSSGSGGYEQYF
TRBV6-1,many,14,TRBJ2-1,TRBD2,TGTGCCAGCAGTCCTGGGGGGACTAGATCCGAGCAGTTCTTC,CASSPGGTRSEQFF
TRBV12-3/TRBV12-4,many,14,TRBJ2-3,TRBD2,TGTGCCAGCAGTCCTGTAGCGGGACCAGATACGCAGTATTTT,CASSPVAGPDTQYF
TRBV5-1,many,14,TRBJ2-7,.,TGCGCCAGCAGCTGGGACGGGAACTCCTACGAGCAGTACTTC,CASSWDGNSYEQYF
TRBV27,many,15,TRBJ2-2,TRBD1,TGTGCCAGCGGCCGGGACAGGTTACCCACCGGGGAGCTGTTTTTT,CASGRDRLPTGELFF
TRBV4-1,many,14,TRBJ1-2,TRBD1,TGCGCCAGCAGCTCAGACAGGGGGCGGAATGGCTACACCTTC,CASSSDRGRNGYTF
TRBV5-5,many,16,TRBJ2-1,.,TGTGCCAGCAGCTTGTCCCCGTGGGGTCAGGACAATGAGCAGTTCTTC,CASSLSPWGQDNEQFF
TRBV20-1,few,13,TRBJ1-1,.,TGCAGTGCGTCGTTCAGAGTGAACACTGAAGCTTTCTTT,CSASFRVNTEAFF
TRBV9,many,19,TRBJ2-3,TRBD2,TGTGCCAGCAGCCCCACTTACTATACAACGGTAGCGGGGGTGGATACGCAGTATTTT,CASSPTYYTTVAGVDTQYF
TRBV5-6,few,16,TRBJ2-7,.,TGTGCCAGCAGCTCGATACTTCGGCAGGGCTCCTACGAGCAGTACTTC,CASSSILRQGSYEQYF
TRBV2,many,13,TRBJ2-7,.,TGTGCCAGCAGTGGTGGGAGATACTACGAGCAGTACTTC,CASSGGRYYEQYF
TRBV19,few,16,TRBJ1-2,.,TGTGCCAGTAGTATAACGCAGGGGACTTCTTCAAATGGCTACACCTTC,CASSITQGTSSNGYTF
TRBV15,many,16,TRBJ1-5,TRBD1,TGTGCCACCAGCAGAGACTTCGACAGGGCTAGTCAGCCCCAGCATTTT,CATSRDFDRASQPQHF
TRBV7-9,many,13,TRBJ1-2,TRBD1,TGTGCCAGCAGCCCGCTAACAGGGGGCGGCTACACCTTC,CASSPLTGGGYTF
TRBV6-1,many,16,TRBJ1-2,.,TGTGCCAGCAGATGGACGCATGTGGATCCTAACTATGGCTACACCTTC,CASRWTHVDPNYGYTF
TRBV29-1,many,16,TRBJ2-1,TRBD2,TGCAGCGTTGTCGGGGGGGGGGCAGAGACCTACAATGAGCAGTTCTTC,CSVVGGGAETYNEQFF
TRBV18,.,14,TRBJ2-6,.,TGTGCCAGCTTCAAGGGGGCTGGGGCCAACGTCCTGACTTTC,CASFKGAGANVLTF
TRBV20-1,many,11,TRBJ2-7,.,TGCAGTGCTAGAGTTGCCCACGAGCAGTACTTC,CSARVAHEQYF
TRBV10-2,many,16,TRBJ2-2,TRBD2,TGCGCCAGCAGTGTACCAGCGGGGCTGGGCACCGGGGAGCTGTTTTTT,CASSVPAGLGTGELFF
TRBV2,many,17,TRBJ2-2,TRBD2,TGTGCCAGCAGCCCACTAGCGGGGGGTGCGCACACCGGGGAGCTGTTTTTT,CASSPLAGGAHTGELFF
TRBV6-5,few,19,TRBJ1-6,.,TGTGCCAGCAGTTACTCATACCCGCTTCAGAGCTCCTATAATTCACCCCTCCACTTT,CASSYSYPLQSSYNSPLHF
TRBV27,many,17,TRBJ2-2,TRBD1,TGTGCCAGCAGTTTAGCCGGACAGGGGCGTACCACCGGGGAGCTGTTTTTT,CASSLAGQGRTTGELFF
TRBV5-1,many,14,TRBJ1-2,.,TGCGCCAGCAGCAGAGCAGGGGTTGGCTATGGCTACACCTTC,CASSRAGVGYGYTF
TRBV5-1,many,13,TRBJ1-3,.,TGCGCCAGCAGCCCGATCTCTGGAAACACCATATATTTT,CASSPISGNTIYF
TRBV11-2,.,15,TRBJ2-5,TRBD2,TGTGCCAGCAGCCCGTTAGCGGGGGGGCCAGAGACCCAGTACTTC,CASSPLAGGPETQYF
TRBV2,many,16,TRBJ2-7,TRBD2,TGTGCCAGCATCCCCCCTAGCGGGGGACCATCCTACGAGCAGTACTTC,CASIPPSGGPSYEQYF
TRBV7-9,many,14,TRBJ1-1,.,TGTGCCAGCAGCTTAGATCGGTCGTGGGGGGAAGCTTTCTTT,CASSLDRSWGEAFF
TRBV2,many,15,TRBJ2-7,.,TGTGCCAGCAGGGAGTCCTGGACAGTTTTTAGTGAGCAGTACTTC,CASRESWTVFSEQYF
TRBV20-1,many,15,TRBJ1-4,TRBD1,TGCAGTGCTAGAGATGAGGCGCACGGACAGGGAAAACTGTTTTTT,CSARDEAHGQGKLFF
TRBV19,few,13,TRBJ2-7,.,TGTGCCAGTTCCGGGACATCTCGCTACGAGCAGTACTTC,CASSGTSRYEQYF
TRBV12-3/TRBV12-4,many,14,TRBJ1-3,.,TGTGCCAGCAGTTTATCAGGGGCAGGAAACACCATATATTTT,CASSLSGAGNTIYF
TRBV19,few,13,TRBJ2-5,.,TGTGCCAGTAGTAACGGGATCGGGGAGACCCAGTACTTC,CASSNGIGETQYF
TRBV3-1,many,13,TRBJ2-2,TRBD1,TGTGCCAGCAGGACAGGGGAGAACGGGGAGCTGTTTTTT,CASRTGENGELFF
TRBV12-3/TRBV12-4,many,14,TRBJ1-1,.,TGTGCCAGCAGCCGAGACATCCGGAACACTGAAGCTTTCTTT,CASSRDIRNTEAFF
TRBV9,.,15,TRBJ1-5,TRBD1,TGTGCCAGCAGAGCCCGGGACAGGGGGCGTCAGCCCCAGCATTTT,CASRARDRGRQPQHF
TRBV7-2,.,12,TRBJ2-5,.,TGTGCCAGCAGCGGGAGTACAGAGACCCAGTACTTC,CASSGSTETQYF
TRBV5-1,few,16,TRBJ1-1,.,TGCGCCAGCATGACCGGGGCCGAGTCCCTTGGACCTGAAGCTTTCTTT,CASMTGAESLGPEAFF
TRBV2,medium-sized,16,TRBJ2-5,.,TGTGCCAGCAGTGAAGCGCGGATGGAAGTTGAAGAGACCCAGTACTTC,CASSEARMEVEETQYF
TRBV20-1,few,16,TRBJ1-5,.,TGCAGTGCCCCCTCCGGAGGAAGGTGGAGCAATCAGCCCCAGCATTTT,CSAPSGGRWSNQPQHF
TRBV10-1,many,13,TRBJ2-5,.,TGCGCCAGCAGTGACCACAGGGGAGGAACCCAGTACTTC,CASSDHRGGTQYF
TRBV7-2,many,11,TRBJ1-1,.,TGTGCCAGCAGCCCCCAGGTTGTAGCTTTCTTT,CASSPQVVAFF
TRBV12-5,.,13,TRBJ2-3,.,TGTGCTAGTGGTTTGGAATCAACAGATACGCAGTATTTT,CASGLESTDTQYF
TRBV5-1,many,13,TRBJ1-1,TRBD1,TGCGCCAGCAGCTGGGGGGACAGTAATGAAGCTTTCTTT,CASSWGDSNEAFF
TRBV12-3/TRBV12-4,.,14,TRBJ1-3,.,TGTGCCAGCAGCCCCCGGACACGCCGAAACACCATATATTTT,CASSPRTRRNTIYF
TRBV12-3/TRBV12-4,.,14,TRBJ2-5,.,TGTGCCAGCAGTTTTTCGCGGGGGCAGGAGACCCAGTACTTC,CASSFSRGQETQYF
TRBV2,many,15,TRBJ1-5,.,TGTGCCAGCAGTGAGTTCAAGAGGGGCCAACGGCCCCAGCATTTT,CASSEFKRGQRPQHF
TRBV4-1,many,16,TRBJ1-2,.,TGCGCCAGCAGCCAAGAGACAAAGATGAGGGGCTATGGCTACACCTTC,CASSQETKMRGYGYTF
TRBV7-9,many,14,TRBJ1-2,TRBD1,TGTGCCAGCAGCGAGGGGACAGGGAGGTATGGCTACACCTTC,CASSEGTGRYGYTF
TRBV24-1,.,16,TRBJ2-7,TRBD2,TGTGCCACCAGTGATCCCCCTAGCGGGGGTACGGGGGAGCAGTACTTC,CATSDPPSGGTGEQYF
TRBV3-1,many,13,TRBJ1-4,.,TGTGCCAGCAGCCACAGTGAGGATGAAAAACTGTTTTTT,CASSHSEDEKLFF
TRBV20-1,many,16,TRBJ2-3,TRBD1,TGCAGTGCTAGGGAAGACAGGGCGGCCTCCACAGATACGCAGTATTTT,CSAREDRAASTDTQYF